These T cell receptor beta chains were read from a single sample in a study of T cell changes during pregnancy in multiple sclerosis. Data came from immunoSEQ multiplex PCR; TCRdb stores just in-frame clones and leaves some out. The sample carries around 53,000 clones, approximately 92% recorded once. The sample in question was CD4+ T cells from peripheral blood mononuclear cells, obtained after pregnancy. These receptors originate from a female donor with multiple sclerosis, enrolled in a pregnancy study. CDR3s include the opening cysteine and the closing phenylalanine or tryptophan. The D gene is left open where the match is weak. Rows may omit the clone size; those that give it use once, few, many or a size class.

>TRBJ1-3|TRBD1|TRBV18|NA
CASSLPPGTVSGNTIYF
TGTGCCAGCTCACTTCCCCCGGGGACAGTCTCTGGAAACACCATATATTTT
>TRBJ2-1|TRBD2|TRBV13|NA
CASSLRGSGVYNEQFF
TGTGCCAGCAGCCTTCGGGGGAGCGGGGTCTACAATGAGCAGTTCTTC
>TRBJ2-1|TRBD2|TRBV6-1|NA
CASSERDQRGVIGEQFF
TGTGCCAGCAGTGAACGGGATCAGCGGGGGGTCATTGGTGAGCAGTTCTTC
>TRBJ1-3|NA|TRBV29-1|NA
CSVSGGLQGGNTIYF
TGCAGCGTATCTGGCGGCCTTCAAGGTGGAAACACCATATATTTT
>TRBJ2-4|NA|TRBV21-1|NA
CASSLETVGPAKNIQYF
TGTGCCAGCAGTCTTGAGACAGTGGGCCCTGCCAAAAACATTCAGTACTTC
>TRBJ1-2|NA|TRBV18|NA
CASSSDRNYGYTF
TGTGCCAGCTCATCCGACAGAAACTATGGCTACACCTTC
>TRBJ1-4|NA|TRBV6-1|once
CASNTGGAGDEKLFF
TGTGCCAGCAATACCGGCGGGGCGGGGGATGAAAAACTGTTTTTT
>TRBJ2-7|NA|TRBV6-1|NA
CASSPTGSRAEQYF
TGTGCCAGCAGTCCCACAGGGAGCAGGGCCGAGCAGTACTTC
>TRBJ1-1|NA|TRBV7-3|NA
CASSLGVRAEAFF
TGTGCCAGCAGCCTTGGGGTCAGGGCTGAAGCTTTCTTT
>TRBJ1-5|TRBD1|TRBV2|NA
CASSARQGPPDQPQHF
TGTGCCAGCAGCGCTCGACAGGGGCCCCCAGATCAGCCCCAGCATTTT
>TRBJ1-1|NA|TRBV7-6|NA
CASRLSESTEAFF
TGTGCCAGCAGACTTTCCGAGTCCACTGAAGCTTTCTTT
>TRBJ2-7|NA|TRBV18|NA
CASSPLLGAGYEQYF
TGTGCCAGCTCCCCCCTATTGGGGGCCGGCTACGAGCAGTACTTC
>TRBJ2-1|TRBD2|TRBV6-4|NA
CASNRLAGGAYNEQFF
TGTGCCAGCAATAGACTAGCGGGGGGTGCTTACAATGAGCAGTTCTTC
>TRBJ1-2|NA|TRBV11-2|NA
CASSLLQGDGYTF
TGTGCCAGCAGCTTATTGCAGGGCGATGGCTACACCTTC
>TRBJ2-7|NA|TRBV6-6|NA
CASRRPGQSINEQYF
TGTGCCAGCAGGCGCCCGGGACAATCCATAAACGAGCAGTACTTC
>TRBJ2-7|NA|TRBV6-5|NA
CASSLTGSGEQYF
TGTGCCAGCAGTTTAACGGGGAGTGGAGAGCAGTACTTC
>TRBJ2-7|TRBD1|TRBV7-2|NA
CASSLAPQPTGEEQYF
TGTGCCAGCAGCTTAGCGCCGCAGCCGACAGGGGAGGAGCAGTACTTC
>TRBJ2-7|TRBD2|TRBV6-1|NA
CAGSPLTSGGYEQYF
TGTGCCGGTTCACCCCTTACTAGCGGGGGTTACGAGCAGTACTTC
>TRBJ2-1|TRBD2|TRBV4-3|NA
CASSPSGGGYNEQFF
TGCGCCAGCAGCCCTAGCGGGGGGGGTTACAATGAGCAGTTCTTC
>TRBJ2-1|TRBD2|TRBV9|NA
CASSGPTSEQFF
TGTGCCAGCAGCGGTCCGACTAGCGAGCAGTTCTTC
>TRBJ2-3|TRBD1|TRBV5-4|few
CASSHPGQGTSTDTQYF
TGTGCCAGCAGCCACCCGGGACAGGGGACTAGCACAGATACGCAGTATTTT
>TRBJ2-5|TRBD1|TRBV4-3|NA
CASSQETGGLLETQYF
TGCGCCAGCAGCCAAGAGACAGGGGGCCTTCTCGAGACCCAGTACTTC
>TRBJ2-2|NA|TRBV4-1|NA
CASSYLRQPNTGELFF
TGCGCCAGCAGCTACCTAAGACAGCCGAACACCGGGGAGCTGTTTTTT
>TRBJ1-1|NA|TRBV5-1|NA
CASSQMVQGEAFF
TGCGCCAGCAGTCAAATGGTACAGGGTGAAGCTTTCTTT
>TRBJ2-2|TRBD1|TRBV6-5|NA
CASSYYYRGGTGELFF
TGTGCCAGCAGTTACTACTACAGGGGCGGCACCGGGGAGCTGTTTTTT
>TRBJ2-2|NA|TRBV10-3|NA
CAISERGYTGELFF
TGTGCCATCAGTGAGCGGGGATACACCGGGGAGCTGTTTTTT
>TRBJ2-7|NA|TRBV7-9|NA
CASSLAGVGEQYF
TGTGCCAGCAGCTTAGCGGGAGTCGGGGAGCAGTACTTC
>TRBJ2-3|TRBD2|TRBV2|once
CASRRLAGPSDTQYF
TGTGCCAGCAGACGACTAGCGGGGCCCTCCGATACGCAGTATTTT
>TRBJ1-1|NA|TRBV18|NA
CASSPGGLNTEAFF
TGTGCCAGCTCACCGGGGGGTCTGAACACTGAAGCTTTCTTT
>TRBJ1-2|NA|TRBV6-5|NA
CASSYSKVGNYGYTF
TGTGCCAGCAGTTACTCGAAGGTCGGGAACTATGGCTACACCTTC
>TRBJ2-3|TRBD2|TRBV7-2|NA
CASSTTGTSPTDTQYF
TGTGCCAGCAGCACAACCGGGACTAGTCCCACAGATACGCAGTATTTT
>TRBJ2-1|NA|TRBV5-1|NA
CASSLGGGATGNEQFF
TGCGCCAGCAGCTTGGGAGGGGGGGCCACGGGTAATGAGCAGTTCTTC
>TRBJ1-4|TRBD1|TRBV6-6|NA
CASSSHQGVNEKLFF
TGTGCCAGCAGTTCGCACCAGGGGGTGAATGAAAAACTGTTTTTT
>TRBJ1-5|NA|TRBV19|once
CASSLPRGNQPQHF
TGTGCCAGTAGTCTCCCGCGAGGCAATCAGCCCCAGCATTTT
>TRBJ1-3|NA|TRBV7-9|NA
CASQPFRGPGNTIYF
TGTGCCAGCCAGCCTTTCCGGGGTCCTGGAAACACCATATATTTT
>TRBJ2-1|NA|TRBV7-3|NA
CASSLQGGFDEQFF
TGTGCCAGCAGCTTACAGGGGGGCTTTGATGAGCAGTTCTTC
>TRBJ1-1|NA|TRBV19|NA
CASTQDGDTEAFF
TGTGCCAGTACGCAGGACGGGGACACTGAAGCTTTCTTT
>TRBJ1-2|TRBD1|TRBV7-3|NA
CASSTGTGDYGYTF
TGTGCCAGCAGCACCGGGACAGGAGACTATGGCTACACCTTC
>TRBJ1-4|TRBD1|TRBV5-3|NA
CARSLETGTGEANEKLFF
TGTGCCAGAAGCTTGGAAACCGGGACAGGGGAAGCTAATGAAAAACTGTTTTTT
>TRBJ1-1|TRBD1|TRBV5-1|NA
CASSTQPGQGSTEAFF
TGCGCCAGCAGCACCCAACCGGGACAGGGGTCCACTGAAGCTTTCTTT
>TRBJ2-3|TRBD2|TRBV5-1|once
CASSSKRGGTDTQYF
TGCGCCAGCAGCTCTAAGCGGGGGGGCACAGATACGCAGTATTTT
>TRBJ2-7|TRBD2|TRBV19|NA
CASSLQMAGTSFYEQYF
TGTGCCAGTAGTCTACAGATGGCCGGGACTAGTTTCTACGAGCAGTACTTC
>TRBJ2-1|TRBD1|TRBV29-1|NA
CSVLGQGKAYNEQFF
TGCAGCGTCCTTGGACAGGGAAAGGCCTACAATGAGCAGTTCTTC
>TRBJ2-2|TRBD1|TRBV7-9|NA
CASSLGTGTTGELFF
TGTGCCAGCAGCTTAGGGACAGGGACCACCGGGGAGCTGTTTTTT
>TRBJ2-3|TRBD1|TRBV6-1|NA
CASNPGQGNTQYF
TGTGCCAGCAACCCGGGACAGGGTAATACGCAGTATTTT
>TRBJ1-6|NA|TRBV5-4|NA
CASSLEEGSPLHF
TGTGCCAGCAGCTTGGAAGAGGGATCACCCCTCCACTTT
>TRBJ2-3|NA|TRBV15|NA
CASQGVGDTQYF
TGTGCCTCGCAAGGGGTGGGAGATACGCAGTATTTT
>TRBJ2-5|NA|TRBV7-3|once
CASSSGETQYF
TGTGCCAGCAGTTCGGGGGAGACCCAGTACTTC
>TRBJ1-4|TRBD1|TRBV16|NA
CASSSSDRGEKLFF
TGTGCCAGCAGCTCATCCGACAGGGGGGAAAAACTGTTTTTT
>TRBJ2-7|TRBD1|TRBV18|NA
CASSPRDRVYEQYF
TGTGCCAGCTCACCACGGGACAGGGTCTACGAGCAGTACTTC
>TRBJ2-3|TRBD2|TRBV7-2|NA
CASSLGGLAGLGDTQYF
TGTGCCAGCAGCTTAGGGGGACTAGCGGGGCTGGGAGATACGCAGTATTTT
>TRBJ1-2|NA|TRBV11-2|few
CASSLDSYYGYTF
TGTGCCAGCAGCTTAGACAGTTACTATGGCTACACCTTC
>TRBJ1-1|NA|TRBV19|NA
CASSIQVSNFAFF
TGTGCCAGTAGTATTCAGGTTTCCAATTTTGCTTTCTTT
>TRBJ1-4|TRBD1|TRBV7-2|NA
CASSSQGNIEEKLFF
TGTGCCAGCAGCTCACAGGGGAACATTGAGGAAAAACTGTTTTTT
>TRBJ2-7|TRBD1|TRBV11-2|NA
CASSARQGAYEQYF
TGTGCCAGCAGCGCCAGACAGGGGGCCTACGAGCAGTACTTC